This TCR beta chain derives from a study of T cells in localized non-small cell lung cancer. Germline V gene lookup returns CDR1 SGDLS and CDR2 YYNGEE. This CDR3 region has 15 residues. The V gene lost 0 bases and the J gene lost 5 bases, with 14 bases spanning the gap. The assay was immunoSEQ multiplex PCR, and TCRdb's table has in-frame clones only and misses some. The sample shows 45,000 to 50,000 clones, around 86% of them seen only once. V gene TRBV9 combines with J gene TRBJ2-5; unclear D gene. The receptor was isolated from a man between 40 and 70 years old with stage II lung adenocarcinoma. The specimen was PBMCs, collected before any cancer treatment. The CDR3 here is CASSVADSSRETQYF. CDR3 nucleotides: TGTGCCAGCAGCGTAGCTGATAGTAGCCGGGAGACCCAGTACTTC.